This T cell receptor beta chain stems from a study of identical twins. TCRdb fed the 5' RACE reads into MiXCR, producing one record per CDR3 protein. The repertoire holds about 900,000 distinct CDR3 sequences, with about 12% as singletons. Trimming took off 3 bases at V and 2 bases at J, with 13 bases between the two ends. This CDR3 comprises 15 residues. The germline V gene encodes CDR1 MGHRA and CDR2 YSYEKL. In this sample, this clonotype turned up a few times. This sample also appeared in a second study, on yellow fever vaccine responses in identical twins. This second study says: A vaccine T cell response that seemed partly convergent and partly personalized was reported in twins.

The chain joins TRBV4-1 to TRBJ1-2; D gene uncertain. Sequenced material: PBMCs. This clonotype was sampled from a woman between 18 and 29 years old in good health. CDR3 loop: CASSHDTYYNYGYTF. The CDR3 DNA reads as TGCGCCAGCAGCCACGACACTTACTACAACTATGGCTACACCTTC.